This TCR beta chain was profiled in a study of T cells in Graves' hyperthyroidism and ophthalmopathy (dated by TCRdb to the late 2010s). In the study overall: Peripheral blood samples were taken at initial diagnosis, before any treatment was given. To identify TCR V-J signatures that set the groups apart, the researchers used a discovery cohort of 90 to 100 patients, made up of under 45 with Graves' ophthalmopathy and 55 to 65 with stable Graves' hyperthyroidism. Prospective prediction of ophthalmopathy was tested in an independent validation cohort consisting of some 18 hyperthyroidism patients and over 15 patients who later progressed to ophthalmopathy. The roughly 100 discovery patients were randomly divided into training and test sets at a 7:3 ratio. The study also compared thyroid tissue and blood T-cell repertoires from a handful of Graves' hyperthyroidism patients. Once sampling was done, hyperthyroidism patients were given methimazole at a starting dose of 30 mg daily, whereas ophthalmopathy patients were given high-dose intravenous methylprednisolone. The paper describes TCR Vbeta CDR3 sequencing of more than 120 peripheral blood samples, made up of 40 to 45 ophthalmopathy patients, roughly 72 hyperthyroidism patients and 17 progressor patients. Overall study results and their limits: In validation, progression to ophthalmopathy was predicted by the model with roughly 69% sensitivity and roughly 76% specificity, a median of 6.5 months before onset. Most expanded thyroid clonotypes (frequency above 0.001) were also found in blood, which suggests that blood repertoires may mirror thyroid immune responses. Sample size was not statistically predetermined, and investigators were not blinded to group allocation. Ophthalmopathy was separated from stable hyperthyroidism by a 13 V-J signature model, with around 90% sensitivity and about 81% specificity obtained in cross-validation and 80%/75% obtained in testing.

The TCR beta CDR3 regions were amplified from RNA transcripts. For the first round of RT-PCR on the TCR CDR3, the HTBI primer set was used together with the Qiagen OneStep RT-PCR kit. The libraries were constructed in a second round of multiplex PCR and then size-selected and purified. Paired-end sequencing of the libraries was performed with 100 bp reads on an Illumina HiSeq2000. The original pipeline was this. Raw data were processed with SOAPnuke, discarding reads with adapters, uncalled bases, mean Phred below 15, or no exact constant-primer or identifier match. COPE v1.2.5 was used to merge high-quality paired reads, and clonotypes were defined as unique nucleotide sequences. MiTCR v1.1 was used to align clonotypes to the IMGT TRBV, TRBD and TRBJ reference segments. The analysis was restricted to V-J combinations with a frequency above 0.0001, which together covered 99% to 99.2% of the repertoires. A TCS score was defined as the ratio between F50 (clonal expansion) and ExV (chaos), using BLOSUM62-based TCRdist between CDR3 peptides within each V-J. Welch's t-statistics and random forest reduced just over 500 V-J features to under 15, which were used in a naive Bayes classifier (R e1071). TCRdb itself trimmed the public reads at Q25 with fastp, ran MiXCR and retained productive beta chains. Entries that share a CDR3 protein sequence are merged under the most common genes and DNA. The V and J calls here are based on TCRdb, not the publication. This sample holds fewer than 400,000 distinct CDR3 sequences; more than 12% were observed only once. Around 27% of the sample comes from the top ten.

V sheds 7 bases and J sheds 1 base, leaving 12 bases between their ends. Inclusive of the bounding cysteine and phenylalanine, the CDR3 is 14 residues long. CDR3 DNA only is kept here, 42 bases in frame from base 1. The germline V gene yields SNHLY for CDR1 and FYNNEI for CDR2. Ophthalmopathy patients had moderately to severely active disease, with a Clinical Activity Score of 3 or more, a NOSPECS grade of 4 or more, and a disease duration of less than 3 months. The study excluded patients with uncontrolled infections, other autoimmune diseases, pregnancy or lactation. Diagnoses were based on clinical symptoms, serum thyroxine and TRAb, thyroid ultrasound and orbital computed tomography. Ficoll-Paque density gradient centrifugation was used to isolate PBMCs from under 11 ml of fresh peripheral blood. Trizol reagent was used to extract total RNA, and RNA quality was then checked on an Agilent 2100 Bioanalyzer.

This clonotype appeared many times. This clone's antigen is unknown. One base away there is no much larger clone; base qualities are not given. The sequence joins TRBV2 to TRBJ2-3; the D gene is possibly TRBD1, with 6 bases matching. This receptor was identified in a man aged 45-60 years with Graves' ophthalmopathy. Sequencing was done on a sample of blood. CDR3 protein: CASIFGGGTDTQYF. The nucleotide sequence reads as follows: TGTGCCAGCATCTTTGGGGGCGGCACAGATACGCAGTATTTT. Reference TRBV2 and TRBJ2-3 proteins supply the regions before and after the CDR3; the full variable domain is: EPEVTQTPSHQVTQMGQEVILRCVPISNHLYFYWYRQILGQKVEFLVSFYNNEISEKSEIFDDQFSVERPDGSNFTLKIRSTKLEDSAMYFCASIFGGGTDTQYFGPGTRLTVL.